Listed here is a single TCR beta chain. Its antigen is unknown. This may arise from a read error, as a much more abundant clone is one base away. The sample comes from a study of post-analysis software for immune sequencing data. General observations from the study: With F measure, samples from one preparation batch clustered together strongly. Significantly decreased normalized Chao1 diversity was recorded for multiple sclerosis patients relative to controls. There were five or six TRBV segments more frequent in patients than controls, and TRBV5-6, TRBV5-1 and TRBV20-1 were among them.

Presence of unique molecular identifiers characterized the TCR beta cDNA libraries. The source material, about 0.95 to 10 million T cells, gave rise to roughly 500,000 cDNA molecules. TCRdb re-called the PCR reads through MiXCR, storing one row per CDR3 protein. The repertoire holds 170,000 or so distinct CDR3 sequences, with approximately 31% as singletons. Germline V gene lookup returns CDR1 SGHAT and CDR2 FQNNGV. The CDR3 is 13 residues long. The V gene lost 4 bases and the J gene lost 4 bases, with 10 bases spanning the gap. Sequenced input: blood. The sequence derives from a girl aged 5 to 17 with multiple sclerosis. The chain uses TRBV11-2 and TRBJ2-5, with D perhaps matching TRBD2 (5 bases). Written as DNA, the CDR3 is TGTGCCAGCAGCTCGGGAAAGATAGAGACCCAGTACTTC. As protein: CASSSGKIETQYF.